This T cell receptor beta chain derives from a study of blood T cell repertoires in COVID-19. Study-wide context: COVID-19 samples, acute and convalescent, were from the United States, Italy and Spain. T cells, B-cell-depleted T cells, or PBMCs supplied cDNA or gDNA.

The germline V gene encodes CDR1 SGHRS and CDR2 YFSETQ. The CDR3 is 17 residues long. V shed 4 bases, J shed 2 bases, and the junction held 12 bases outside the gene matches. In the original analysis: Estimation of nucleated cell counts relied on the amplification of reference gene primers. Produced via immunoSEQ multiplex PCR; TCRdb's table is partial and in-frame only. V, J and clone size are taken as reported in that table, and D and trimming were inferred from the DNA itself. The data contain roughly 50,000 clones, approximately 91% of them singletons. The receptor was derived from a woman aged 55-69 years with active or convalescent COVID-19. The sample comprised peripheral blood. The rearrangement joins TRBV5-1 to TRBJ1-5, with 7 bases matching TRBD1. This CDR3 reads CASSPGTYQGGNQPQHF. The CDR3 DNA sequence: TGCGCCAGCAGCCCTGGGACTTACCAGGGGGGCAATCAGCCCCAGCATTTT. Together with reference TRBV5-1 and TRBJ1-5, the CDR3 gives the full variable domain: KAGVTQTPRYLIKTRGQQVTLSCSPISGHRSVSWYQQTPGQGLQFLFEYFSETQRNKGNFPGRFSGRQFSNSRSEMNVSTLELGDSALYLCASSPGTYQGGNQPQHFGDGTRLSIL.